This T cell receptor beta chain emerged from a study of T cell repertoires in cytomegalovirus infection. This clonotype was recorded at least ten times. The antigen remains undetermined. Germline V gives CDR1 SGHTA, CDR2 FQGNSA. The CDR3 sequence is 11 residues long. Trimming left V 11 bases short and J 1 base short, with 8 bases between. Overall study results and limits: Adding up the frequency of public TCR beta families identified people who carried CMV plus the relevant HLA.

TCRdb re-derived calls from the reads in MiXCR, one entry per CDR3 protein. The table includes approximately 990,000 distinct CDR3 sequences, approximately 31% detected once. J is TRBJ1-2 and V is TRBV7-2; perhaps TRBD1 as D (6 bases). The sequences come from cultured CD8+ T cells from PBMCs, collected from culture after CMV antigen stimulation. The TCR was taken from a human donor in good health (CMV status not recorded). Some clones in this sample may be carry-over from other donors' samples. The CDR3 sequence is CAEDSNYGYTF. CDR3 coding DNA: TGTGCCGAGGACAGTAACTATGGCTACACCTTC.